The present TCR beta chain was sequenced within a study of T-cell memory formation after mild COVID-19. MiXCR, run by TCRdb on the 5' RACE reads, gives a single entry per CDR3 protein. The sample lists almost 550,000 distinct CDR3 sequences; over 20% were seen once. V was shortened by 1 base and J by 1 base, with 7 bases between the two germline ends. CDR3 length: 14 amino acids. Per the germline V gene, CDR1 is SNHLY and CDR2 is FYNNEI. The chain links TRBV2 to TRBJ2-5; a weak D match, TRBD2 (5 bases). The TCR sequence derives from an adult woman who had mild COVID-19 (a few samples of this study predate the infection). Cell type and time point are not known. Sequencing was done on a sample of PBMCs or a T cell subset sorted from them (not recorded which). The CDR3 nucleotides read TGTGCCAGCAGTGAAGGTGGACTCCAAGAGACCCAGTACTTC. Protein: CASSEGGLQETQYF.